This is a list of T cell receptor beta chains from one sample in a study of blood T cell repertoires in COVID-19. Here immunoSEQ multiplex PCR was the method, and the copy in TCRdb shows in-frame clones only, minus some. There are hundreds of thousands of clones in the sample; 65% to 90% occur only once, and under 2% lies in the top ten. The source material was PBMCs or T cells enriched from blood (not recorded which). Receptors were obtained from a middle-aged man who had recovered from COVID-19. Both conserved end residues are part of each CDR3. The D gene is left open where the match is weak. A row's size may be missing; if present it is once, few, many or a size class.

TGTGCCAGCAGCCAAGATCCGGGACTAGCGGGAGGGCCAGAAAACTACGAGCAGTACTTC	CASSQDPGLAGGPENYEQYF	TRBV3-1/TRBV3-2	TRBJ2-7	TRBD2	.
TGTGCCACCTCCACTAGCGGGGATTTCTCCTACAATGAGCAGTTCTTC	CATSTSGDFSYNEQFF	TRBV10-3	TRBJ2-1	TRBD2	.
TGTGCCAGCATCCAACCCCCGGGAGGGCCCTACAATGAGCAGTTCTTC	CASIQPPGGPYNEQFF	TRBV7-2	TRBJ2-1	TRBD2	.
TGCACCAGCAGCCAAGCTAACGACAGAGAAAGACAGGGGGGTTACGAGCAGTACTTC	CTSSQANDRERQGGYEQYF	TRBV1	TRBJ2-7	.	.
TGTGCCAGCAGCCTAGCGAGGGTCGGCAAAAACATTCAGTACTTC	CASSLARVGKNIQYF	TRBV7-8	TRBJ2-4	.	.
TGTGCCAGCACTAGGGGCGCAGGTGAGCAGTTCTTC	CASTRGAGEQFF	TRBV12-3/TRBV12-4	TRBJ2-1	.	.
TGTGCCAGCTCACCAGGGCAGGGGGCCCTCACCGGGGAGCTGTTTTTT	CASSPGQGALTGELFF	TRBV18	TRBJ2-2	TRBD1	.
TGCGCCAGCAGCTTGCGAGCGGGAGACGATGAGCAGTTCTTC	CASSLRAGDDEQFF	TRBV5-1	TRBJ2-1	TRBD2	.
TGTGCCAGCAGTCCGGGACTAGCGGGCTCCACGGGGGCCGGGGAGCTGTTTTTT	CASSPGLAGSTGAGELFF	TRBV6-2/TRBV6-3	TRBJ2-2	TRBD2	.
TGTGCCAGTAAACCATTTACACTGCGGGACAGAGCTAACTATGGCTACACCTTC	CASKPFTLRDRANYGYTF	TRBV19	TRBJ1-2	TRBD1	.
TGCAGCGTTGAACTGGGGGCGCGTGGCTACACCTTC	CSVELGARGYTF	TRBV29-1	TRBJ1-2	.	.
TGTGCCAGCAGAACAGGGGGGATCGGTGAAGCTTTCTTT	CASRTGGIGEAFF	TRBV2	TRBJ1-1	TRBD1	.
TGCGCCAGCAGCCAAGATCCGAGAGGGGGAAACGAGCAGTACTTC	CASSQDPRGGNEQYF	TRBV4-3	TRBJ2-7	.	once
TGTGCCAGCAGCGCCGGGACAGGGTCCTTTAGCAATCAGCCCCAGCATTTT	CASSAGTGSFSNQPQHF	TRBV5-5	TRBJ1-5	TRBD1	few
TGTGCCAGCAGCTTGGATATTCCTCTTTCCTACGAGCAGTACTTC	CASSLDIPLSYEQYF	TRBV5-5	TRBJ2-7	.	.
TGCAGCGGACAGGGTACAACGGGGACTGAAGCTTTCTTT	CSGQGTTGTEAFF	TRBV29-1	TRBJ1-1	TRBD1	once
TGCGCCAGCAGCTGGGACAGTTACACCGGGGAGCTGTTTTTT	CASSWDSYTGELFF	TRBV5-1	TRBJ2-2	TRBD1	few
TGTGCCACCAGCTCAGCCCGACTAGCGGGAGCCAATGAGCAGTTCTTC	CATSSARLAGANEQFF	TRBV15	TRBJ2-1	TRBD2	.
TGTGCCACTCGCGGAGCGGCCTCCTACAATGAGCAGTTCTTC	CATRGAASYNEQFF	TRBV28	TRBJ2-1	.	once
TGTGCCAGCTCCTCGCCCGCGGGAACAGATACGCAGTATTTT	CASSSPAGTDTQYF	TRBV18	TRBJ2-3	.	.
TGTGCCAGCAGCCAAGATTTAGAAAGTGGCTACACCTTC	CASSQDLESGYTF	TRBV4-2	TRBJ1-2	.	.
TGTGCCAGCAGTAACCTGGACAGGACAGAGACCCAGTACTTC	CASSNLDRTETQYF	TRBV27	TRBJ2-5	TRBD1	.
TGTGCCTGGATCGAGACAGGGGAGGAAAAACTGTTTTTT	CAWIETGEEKLFF	TRBV30	TRBJ1-4	TRBD1	.
TGTGCCAGCAGCTTAAAGGGGGCGGACTTCTTT	CASSLKGADFF	TRBV7-2	TRBJ1-1	TRBD1	.
TGTGCCAGCAGTGAATTGAGGGTGGGGAAGAATAGCAATCAGCCCCAGCATTTT	CASSELRVGKNSNQPQHF	TRBV25-1	TRBJ1-5	.	.
TGTGCCAGCAGCCCGAACCCTGCGGGACAGGGGGCGACTGAAGCTTTCTTT	CASSPNPAGQGATEAFF	TRBV5-4	TRBJ1-1	TRBD1	.
TGTGCCAGCCTCCAGGGGGTCCCGAATGAGCAGTTCTTC	CASLQGVPNEQFF	TRBV11-2	TRBJ2-1	TRBD1	.
TGCGCCAGCAGCCAAGGCCGGACAGGCTATGAGCAGTTCTTC	CASSQGRTGYEQFF	TRBV4-3	TRBJ2-1	TRBD1	.
TGTGCCTGGAGTGTACAAGAACAGAACTATGGCTACACCTTC	CAWSVQEQNYGYTF	TRBV30	TRBJ1-2	.	once
TGTGCCAGCACCCCCAGCGGTGCCTACAATGAGCAGTTCTTC	CASTPSGAYNEQFF	TRBV27	TRBJ2-1	.	.
TGTGCCAGCTCACCACAGTCCTTGGCGGGCACAGATACGCAGTATTTT	CASSPQSLAGTDTQYF	TRBV18	TRBJ2-3	.	once
TGTGCCAGCAGCCAATCGGTCGGGTCCAATGAGCAGTTCTTC	CASSQSVGSNEQFF	TRBV3-1/TRBV3-2	TRBJ2-1	.	.
TGTGCCAGCAGTGACCGGACAGGAGTCTATGGCTACACCTTC	CASSDRTGVYGYTF	TRBV25-1	TRBJ1-2	TRBD1	.
TGTGCCAGCAGCGTAGCGTACTTCAATGAGCAGTTCTTC	CASSVAYFNEQFF	TRBV9	TRBJ2-1	.	once
TGCAGCCCACAGGGGGCAGGTACTGAAGCTTTCTTT	CSPQGAGTEAFF	TRBV29-1	TRBJ1-1	TRBD1	.
TGTGCCAGCAGCTTGGAGGGGCCAAGTTTCTTT	CASSLEGPSFF	TRBV5-8	TRBJ1-1	.	.
TGTGCCAGCAGCCTAGGACAGGCCGTACCGTATAGCAATCAGCCCCAGCATTTT	CASSLGQAVPYSNQPQHF	TRBV3-1/TRBV3-2	TRBJ1-5	TRBD1	.
TGTGCCAGCAGCCCTGAGACAGGGGCCTATGTTGGAAACACCATATATTTT	CASSPETGAYVGNTIYF	TRBV9	TRBJ1-3	TRBD1	once
TGTGCCAGCAGCTTAGAGTACCGGGCCTACGAGCAGTACTTC	CASSLEYRAYEQYF	TRBV11-2	TRBJ2-7	.	.
TGCAGCGTTGACGCGGGAGGGCAGGCTGACACCGGGGAGCTGTTTTTT	CSVDAGGQADTGELFF	TRBV29-1	TRBJ2-2	TRBD2	.
TGTGCCAGCAGCCAAGTGGACAGCTCCTACGAGCAGTACTTC	CASSQVDSSYEQYF	TRBV4-2	TRBJ2-7	.	.
TGTGCCTGGGGTCTAGGGGCTAGCAATCAGCCCCAGCATTTT	CAWGLGASNQPQHF	TRBV30	TRBJ1-5	.	.
TGTGCCAGCAGCGATCCCCCAGCGGGGGTGTACGAGCAGTACTTC	CASSDPPAGVYEQYF	TRBV7-8	TRBJ2-7	TRBD2	.
TGTGCCAGCAAGCGGGACCCCACTGGGAACACTGAAGCTTTCTTT	CASKRDPTGNTEAFF	TRBV2	TRBJ1-1	.	.
TGTGCCAGCAGCCCCCAGCCCAGGACAAGGGCTTTCTTT	CASSPQPRTRAFF	TRBV3-1/TRBV3-2	TRBJ1-1	.	.
TGTGCCTGGAGCCTAACTAGCAACTACAATGAGCAGTTCTTC	CAWSLTSNYNEQFF	TRBV30	TRBJ2-1	.	.
TGTGCCAGCAGCGGGACAGGAGAAGCTTTCTTT	CASSGTGEAFF	TRBV9	TRBJ1-1	TRBD1	.
TGTGCCAGCTCACAAGGACAGGCTACCGGGGAGCTGTTTTTT	CASSQGQATGELFF	TRBV18	TRBJ2-2	TRBD1	once
TGTGCCAGCAGTGAAGTTGGGACTAGCGGGTACCAAGAGACCCAGTACTTC	CASSEVGTSGYQETQYF	TRBV2	TRBJ2-5	TRBD2	.
TGTGCCAGCAGGCCTACTAGCGGGGTCTCAGATACGCAGTATTTT	CASRPTSGVSDTQYF	TRBV7-8	TRBJ2-3	TRBD2	many
TGTGCCAGCAGCAAAAGAGCGGGTCTAGCAACAGATACGCAGTATTTT	CASSKRAGLATDTQYF	TRBV21-1	TRBJ2-3	.	.
TGTGCCAGCAGCTTAACGGGACAGATGAACACTGAAGCTTTCTTT	CASSLTGQMNTEAFF	TRBV7-3	TRBJ1-1	TRBD1	.
TGTGCCAGCAGCTCCCCTACCCCTAGCGGGGTTAGCACAGATACGCAGTATTTT	CASSSPTPSGVSTDTQYF	TRBV5-4	TRBJ2-3	TRBD2	.
TGTGCCAGCAGTTGGGAGGGGAATCAGCCCCAGCATTTT	CASSWEGNQPQHF	TRBV27	TRBJ1-5	.	.
TGTGCCAGCAGCTCTCAAAACAGGGAAAAACTGTTTTTT	CASSSQNREKLFF	TRBV7-6	TRBJ1-4	.	.
TGTGCCAGCAGTGTCGAGGCGGTAGCCTACGAGCAGTACTTC	CASSVEAVAYEQYF	TRBV2	TRBJ2-7	.	.
TGTGCCAGCAGTTTTAATAGGGGGCCCTATAATTCACCCCTCCACTTT	CASSFNRGPYNSPLHF	TRBV28	TRBJ1-6	TRBD1	.
TGTGCCTGGAGCTTAAACTCTGGAAACACCATATATTTT	CAWSLNSGNTIYF	TRBV30	TRBJ1-3	.	.
TGTGCCAGCTCACCCACCCGTACTGGGACAGGGGTGAGGAATGAGCAGTTCTTC	CASSPTRTGTGVRNEQFF	TRBV18	TRBJ2-1	TRBD1	once
TGTGCCAGCAGCTTATGGCCCCCTAATCAGCCCCAGCATTTT	CASSLWPPNQPQHF	TRBV6-2/TRBV6-3	TRBJ1-5	.	once